This T cell receptor (beta chain) was identified during a study of blood T cell repertoires in COVID-19. Assay: immunoSEQ multiplex PCR; the TCRdb copy retains only in-frame clones and omits some. The sample includes about 180,000 clones, 65% to 90% seen only once; the top ten take less than 2%. J lost 2 bases, V lost 3 bases, and 5 bases had no gene match. This CDR3 comprises 17 residues. Germline CDR1 is KGHDR and CDR2 is SFDVKD. Sequenced sample: peripheral blood. This chain links TRBV24-1 with TRBJ2-3; TRBD2 matches at 12 bases. The TCR originated in a human donor in a cohort sampled during active COVID-19. This CDR3 is CATSDTTSGGTTDTQYF. The CDR3 bases are TGTGCCACCAGTGATACGACTAGCGGGGGCACCACAGATACGCAGTATTTT.